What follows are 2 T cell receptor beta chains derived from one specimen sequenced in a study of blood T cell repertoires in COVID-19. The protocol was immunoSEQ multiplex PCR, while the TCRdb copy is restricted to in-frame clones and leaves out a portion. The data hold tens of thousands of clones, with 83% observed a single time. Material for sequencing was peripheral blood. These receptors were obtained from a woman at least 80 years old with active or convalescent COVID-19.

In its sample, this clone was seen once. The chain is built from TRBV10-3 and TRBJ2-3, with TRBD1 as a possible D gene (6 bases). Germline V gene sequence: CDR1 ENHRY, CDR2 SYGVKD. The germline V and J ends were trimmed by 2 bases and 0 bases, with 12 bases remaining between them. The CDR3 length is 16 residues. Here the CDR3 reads CAISEQGTSSTDTQYF. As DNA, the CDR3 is TGTGCCATCAGTGAGCAGGGGACCTCTAGCACAGATACGCAGTATTTT.

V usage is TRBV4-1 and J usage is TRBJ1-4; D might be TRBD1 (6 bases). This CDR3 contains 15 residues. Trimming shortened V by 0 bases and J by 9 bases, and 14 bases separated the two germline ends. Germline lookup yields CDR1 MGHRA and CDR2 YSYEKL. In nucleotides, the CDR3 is TGCGCCAGCAGCCAAGATTGGGGGCGCATTAAAAAACTGTTTTTT. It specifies CASSQDWGRIKKLFF.